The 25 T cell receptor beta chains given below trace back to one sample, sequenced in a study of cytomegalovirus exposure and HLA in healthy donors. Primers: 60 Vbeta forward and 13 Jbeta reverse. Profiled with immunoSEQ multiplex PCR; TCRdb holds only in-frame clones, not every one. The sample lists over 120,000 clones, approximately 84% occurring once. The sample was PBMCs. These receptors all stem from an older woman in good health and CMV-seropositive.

The CDR3 DNA sequence: TGCGCCAGCAGCAGCGGGAGGTCCCTCAATGAGCAGTTCTTC. Its translation is CASSSGRSLNEQFF. V and J are TRBV5-1 and TRBJ2-1, with 9 positions matching TRBD2. CDR3 length: 14 residues. Germline V gene sequence: CDR1 SGHRS, CDR2 YFSETQ. The V gene end was trimmed by 4 bases and the J gene end by 6 bases; junction bases not matched to a gene: 5.

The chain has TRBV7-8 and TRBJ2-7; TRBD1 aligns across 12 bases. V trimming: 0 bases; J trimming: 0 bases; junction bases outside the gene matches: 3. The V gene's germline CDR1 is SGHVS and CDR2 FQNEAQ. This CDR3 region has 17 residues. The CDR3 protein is CASSLAGTGGLSYEQYF. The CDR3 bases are TGTGCCAGCAGCTTAGCTGGGACAGGGGGCCTCTCCTACGAGCAGTACTTC.

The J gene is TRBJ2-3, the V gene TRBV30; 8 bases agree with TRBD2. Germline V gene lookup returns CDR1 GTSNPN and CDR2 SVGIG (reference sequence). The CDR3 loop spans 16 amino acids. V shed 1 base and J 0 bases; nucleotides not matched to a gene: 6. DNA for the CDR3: TGTGCCTGGAGTGCCCGGACTAGCTGGAGCACAGATACGCAGTATTTT. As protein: CAWSARTSWSTDTQYF.

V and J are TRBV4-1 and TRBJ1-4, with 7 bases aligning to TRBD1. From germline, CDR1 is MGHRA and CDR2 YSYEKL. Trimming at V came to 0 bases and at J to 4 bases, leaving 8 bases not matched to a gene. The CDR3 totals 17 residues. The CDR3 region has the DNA TGCGCCAGCAGCCAAGAGGTGACAGGGCGGGATAATGAAAAACTGTTTTTT. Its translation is CASSQEVTGRDNEKLFF.

The CDR3 DNA reads TGTGCCAGTAGTATCTCGGTCTTGGGCAATCAGCCCCAGCATTTT. As protein: CASSISVLGNQPQHF. The chain employs TRBV19 and TRBJ1-5, with D uncertain. V lost 3 bases and J lost 2, with 11 bases in between. CDR3 length: 15 residues. The V gene's germline CDR1 is LNHDA and CDR2 SQIVND (reference sequence). Combining the CDR3 with reference TRBV19 and TRBJ1-5 gives the whole variable domain DGGITQSPKYLFRKEGQNVTLSCEQNLNHDAMYWYRQDPGQGLRLIYYSQIVNDFQKGDIAEGYSVSREKKESFPLTVTSAQKNPTAFYLCASSISVLGNQPQHFGDGTRLSIL.

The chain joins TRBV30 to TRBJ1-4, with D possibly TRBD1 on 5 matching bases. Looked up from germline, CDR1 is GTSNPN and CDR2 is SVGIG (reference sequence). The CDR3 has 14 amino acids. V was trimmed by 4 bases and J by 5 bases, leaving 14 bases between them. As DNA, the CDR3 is TGTGCCTGGATGATGGACATCTCCAATGAAAAACTGTTTTTT. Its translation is CAWMMDISNEKLFF.

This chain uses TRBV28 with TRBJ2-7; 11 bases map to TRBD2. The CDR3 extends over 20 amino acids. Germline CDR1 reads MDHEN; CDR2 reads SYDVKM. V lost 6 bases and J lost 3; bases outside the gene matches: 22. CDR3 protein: CASRRSYLSGTSGNFYEQYF. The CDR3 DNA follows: TGTGCCAGCAGACGATCATATCTGAGCGGGACTAGCGGTAACTTCTACGAGCAGTACTTC. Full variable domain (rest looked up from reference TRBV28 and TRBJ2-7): DVKVTQSSRYLVKRTGEKVFLECVQDMDHENMFWYRQDPGLGLRLIYFSYDVKMKEKGDIPEGYSVSREKKERFSLILESASTNQTSMYLCASRRSYLSGTSGNFYEQYFGPGTRLTVT.

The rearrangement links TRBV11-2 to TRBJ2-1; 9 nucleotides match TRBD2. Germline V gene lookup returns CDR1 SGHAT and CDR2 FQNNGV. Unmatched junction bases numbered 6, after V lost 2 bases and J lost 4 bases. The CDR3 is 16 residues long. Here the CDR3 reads CASSLWAGGSYNEQFF. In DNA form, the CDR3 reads TGTGCCAGCAGCTTATGGGCGGGAGGGAGTTACAATGAGCAGTTCTTC.

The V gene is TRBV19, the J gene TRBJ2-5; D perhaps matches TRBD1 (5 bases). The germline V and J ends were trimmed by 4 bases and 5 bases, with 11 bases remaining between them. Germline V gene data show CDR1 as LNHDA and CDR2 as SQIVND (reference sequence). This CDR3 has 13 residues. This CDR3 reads CASSRGSWETQYF. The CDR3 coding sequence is TGTGCCAGTAGTAGGGGCTCGTGGGAGACCCAGTACTTC. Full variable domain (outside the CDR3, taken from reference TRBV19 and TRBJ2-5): DGGITQSPKYLFRKEGQNVTLSCEQNLNHDAMYWYRQDPGQGLRLIYYSQIVNDFQKGDIAEGYSVSREKKESFPLTVTSAQKNPTAFYLCASSRGSWETQYFGPGTRLLVL.

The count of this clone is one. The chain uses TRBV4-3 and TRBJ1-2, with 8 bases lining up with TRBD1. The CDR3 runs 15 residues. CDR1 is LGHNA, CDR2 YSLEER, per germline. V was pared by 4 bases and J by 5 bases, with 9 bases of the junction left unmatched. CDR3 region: CASSPDRDLRYGYTF. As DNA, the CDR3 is TGCGCCAGCAGCCCGGACAGGGACCTTCGGTATGGCTACACCTTC.

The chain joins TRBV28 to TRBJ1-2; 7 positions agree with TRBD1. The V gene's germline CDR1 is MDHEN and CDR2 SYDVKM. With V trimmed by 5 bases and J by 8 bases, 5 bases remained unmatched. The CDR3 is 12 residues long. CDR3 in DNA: TGTGCCAGCAGTGCGACAGGGTCAGGCTACACCTTC. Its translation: CASSATGSGYTF.

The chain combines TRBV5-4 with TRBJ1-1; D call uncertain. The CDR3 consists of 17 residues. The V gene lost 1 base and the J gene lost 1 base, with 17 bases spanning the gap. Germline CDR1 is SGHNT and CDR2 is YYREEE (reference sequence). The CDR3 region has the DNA TGTGCCAGCAGCTTGCTCGGGAGGCGAATGTCGAACACTGAAGCTTTCTTT. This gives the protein CASSLLGRRMSNTEAFF.

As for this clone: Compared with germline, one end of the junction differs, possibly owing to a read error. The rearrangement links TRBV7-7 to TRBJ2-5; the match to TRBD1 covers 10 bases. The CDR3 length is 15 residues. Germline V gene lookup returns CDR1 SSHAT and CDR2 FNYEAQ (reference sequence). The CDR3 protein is CASSTLGQGRETQYF. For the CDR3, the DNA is TGTGCTAGCAGCACTTTGGGACAGGGGAGAGAGACCCAGTACTTC.

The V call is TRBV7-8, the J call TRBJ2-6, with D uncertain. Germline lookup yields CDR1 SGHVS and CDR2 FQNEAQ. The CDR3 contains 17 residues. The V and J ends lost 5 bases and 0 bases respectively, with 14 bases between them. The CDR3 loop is CASSPLRALSGANVLTF. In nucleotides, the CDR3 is TGTGCCAGCAGCCCCCTTCGTGCGCTCTCTGGGGCCAACGTCCTGACTTTC.

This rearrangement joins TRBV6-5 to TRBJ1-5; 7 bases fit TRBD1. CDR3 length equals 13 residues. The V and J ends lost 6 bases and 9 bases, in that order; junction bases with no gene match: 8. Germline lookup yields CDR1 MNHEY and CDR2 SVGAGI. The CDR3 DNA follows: TGTGCCAGCAGCTCAGACAGGGATCGGCCCCAGCATTTT. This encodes CASSSDRDRPQHF.

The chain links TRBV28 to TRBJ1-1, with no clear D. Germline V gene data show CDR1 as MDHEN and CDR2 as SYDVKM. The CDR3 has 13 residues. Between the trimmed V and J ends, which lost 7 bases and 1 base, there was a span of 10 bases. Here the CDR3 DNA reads TGTGCCAGCACTTACTCCGAGAACACTGAAGCTTTCTTT. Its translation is CASTYSENTEAFF.

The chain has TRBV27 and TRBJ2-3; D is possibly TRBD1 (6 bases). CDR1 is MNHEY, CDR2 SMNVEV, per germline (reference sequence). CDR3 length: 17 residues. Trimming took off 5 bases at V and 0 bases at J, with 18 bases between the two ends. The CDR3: CASSPLDSPLSTDTQYF. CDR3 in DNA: TGTGCCAGCAGTCCCCTGGACAGTCCTCTTAGCACAGATACGCAGTATTTT.

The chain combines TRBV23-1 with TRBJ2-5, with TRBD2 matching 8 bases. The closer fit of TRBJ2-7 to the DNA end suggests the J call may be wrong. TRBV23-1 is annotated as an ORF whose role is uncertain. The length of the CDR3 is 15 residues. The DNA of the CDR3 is TGCGCCAGCAGCCCAAAGGCGGGGGGAGCCTACGAGCAGTACTTC. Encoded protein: CASSPKAGGAYEQYF.

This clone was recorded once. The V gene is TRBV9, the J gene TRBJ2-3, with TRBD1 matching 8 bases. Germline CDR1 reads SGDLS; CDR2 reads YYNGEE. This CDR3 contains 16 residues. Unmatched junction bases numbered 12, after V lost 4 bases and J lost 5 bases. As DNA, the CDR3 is TGTGCCAGCAGCCTGGGACAGGTTTGGGCCGGAGATACGCAGTATTTT. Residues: CASSLGQVWAGDTQYF.

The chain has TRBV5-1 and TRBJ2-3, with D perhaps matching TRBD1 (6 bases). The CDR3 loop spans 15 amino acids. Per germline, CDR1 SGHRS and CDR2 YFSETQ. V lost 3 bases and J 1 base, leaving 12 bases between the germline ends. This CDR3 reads CASSWKGGRTDTQYF. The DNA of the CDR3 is TGCGCCAGCAGCTGGAAAGGGGGTCGCACAGATACGCAGTATTTT.

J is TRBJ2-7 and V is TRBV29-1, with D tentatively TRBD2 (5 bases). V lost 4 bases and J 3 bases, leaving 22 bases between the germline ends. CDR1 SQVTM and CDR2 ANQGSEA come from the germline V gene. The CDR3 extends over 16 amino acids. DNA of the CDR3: TGCAGCGTTGTCTCCTTCGGGATGGGTAGTGGCTACGAGCAGTACTTC. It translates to CSVVSFGMGSGYEQYF.

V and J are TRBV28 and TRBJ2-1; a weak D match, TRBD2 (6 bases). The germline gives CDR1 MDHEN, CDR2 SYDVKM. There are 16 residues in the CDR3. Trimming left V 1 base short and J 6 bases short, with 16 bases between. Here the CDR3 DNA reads TGTGCCAGCAGTTTATACGGGGGAGAAATATTCAATGAGCAGTTCTTC. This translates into CASSLYGGEIFNEQFF.

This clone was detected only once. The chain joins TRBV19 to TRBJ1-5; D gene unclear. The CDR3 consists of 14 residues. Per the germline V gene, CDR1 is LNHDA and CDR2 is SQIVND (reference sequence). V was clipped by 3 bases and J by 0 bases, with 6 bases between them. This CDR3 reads CASSMYTSNQPQHF. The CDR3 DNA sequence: TGTGCCAGTAGTATGTACACTAGCAATCAGCCCCAGCATTTT.

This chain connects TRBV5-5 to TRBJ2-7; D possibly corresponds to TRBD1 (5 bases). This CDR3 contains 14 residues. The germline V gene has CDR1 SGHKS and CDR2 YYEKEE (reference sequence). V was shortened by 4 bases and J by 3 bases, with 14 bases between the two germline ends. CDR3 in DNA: TGTGCCAGCAGCGTCTTAGCTCAGGGCTACGAGCAGTACTTC. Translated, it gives CASSVLAQGYEQYF.

CDR3 bases: TGTGCCAGCACCCTAACGGGGGGCGGGAGTACAGATACGCAGTATTTT. Protein: CASTLTGGGSTDTQYF. This chain joins TRBV5-4 and TRBJ2-3; possible D gene TRBD2, 7 bases. Trimming left V 6 bases short and J 3 bases short, with 20 bases between. CDR3 size: 16 residues. Germline lookup yields CDR1 SGHNT and CDR2 YYREEE (reference sequence). Full variable domain (missing parts from reference TRBV5-4 and TRBJ2-3): ETGVTQSPTHLIKTRGQQVTLRCSSQSGHNTVSWYQQALGQGPQFIFQYYREEENGRGNFPPRFSGLQFPNYSSELNVNALELDDSALYLCASTLTGGGSTDTQYFGPGTRLTVL.